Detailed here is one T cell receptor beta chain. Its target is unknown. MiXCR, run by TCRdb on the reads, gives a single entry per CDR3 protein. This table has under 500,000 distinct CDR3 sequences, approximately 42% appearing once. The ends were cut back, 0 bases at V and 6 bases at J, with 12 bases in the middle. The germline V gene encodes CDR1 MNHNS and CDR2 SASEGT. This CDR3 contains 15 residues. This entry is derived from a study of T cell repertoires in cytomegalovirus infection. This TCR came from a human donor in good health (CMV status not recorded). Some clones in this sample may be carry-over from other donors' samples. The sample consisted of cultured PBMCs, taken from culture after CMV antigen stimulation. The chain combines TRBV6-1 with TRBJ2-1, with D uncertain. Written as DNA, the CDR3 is TGTGCCAGCAGTGAAGCGCGAAGCTATCTCAATGAGCAGTTCTTC. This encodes CASSEARSYLNEQFF.